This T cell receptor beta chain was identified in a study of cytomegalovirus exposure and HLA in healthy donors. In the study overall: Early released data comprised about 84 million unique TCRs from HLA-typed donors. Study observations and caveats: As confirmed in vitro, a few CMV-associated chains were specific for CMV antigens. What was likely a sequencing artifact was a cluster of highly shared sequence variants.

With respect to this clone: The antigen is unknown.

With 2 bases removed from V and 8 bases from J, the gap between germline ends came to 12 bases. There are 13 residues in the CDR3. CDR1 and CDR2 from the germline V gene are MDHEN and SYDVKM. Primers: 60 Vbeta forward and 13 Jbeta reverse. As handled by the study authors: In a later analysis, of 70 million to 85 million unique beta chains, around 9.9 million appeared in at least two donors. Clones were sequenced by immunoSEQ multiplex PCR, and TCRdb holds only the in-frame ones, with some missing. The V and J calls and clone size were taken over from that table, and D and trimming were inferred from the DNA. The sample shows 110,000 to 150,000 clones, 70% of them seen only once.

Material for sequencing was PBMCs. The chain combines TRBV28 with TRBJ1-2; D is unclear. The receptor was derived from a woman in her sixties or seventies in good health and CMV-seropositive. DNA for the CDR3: TGTGCCAGCAGTTTAAACCTCCCCGGGGGCTACACCTTC. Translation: CASSLNLPGGYTF.